This T cell receptor beta chain was found in a study of blood T cell repertoires in COVID-19. About the study: PBMCs, B-cell-depleted T cells, or T cells were the source of the cDNA or gDNA that made up the material.

Assay used: immunoSEQ multiplex PCR; TCRdb lists only in-frame clones, some missing. Of roughly 69,000 clones listed, around four fifths are singletons. Trimming pared 6 bases from V and 0 bases from J, leaving 6 bases between. The CDR3 totals 13 residues. The sequenced sample was peripheral blood. The rearrangement joins TRBV12-3 or TRBV12-4 to TRBJ2-1, with unresolved D. The receptor's source is a woman aged 45 to 65 with acute or convalescent COVID-19. The CDR3 bases are TGTGCCAGCAGCGGTGACTCCTACAATGAGCAGTTCTTC. Translated, it gives CASSGDSYNEQFF.